These 13 T cell receptor beta chains came from one sample sequenced in a study of control samples from healthy donors and cancer patients. Measured with immunoSEQ multiplex PCR; TCRdb has only the in-frame clones, and not every one. The sample shows 150,000 to 190,000 clones, 85% to 95% of them seen only once. The sample comprised blood. The receptors here all came from a man aged 45-65 years in good health.

The chain joins TRBV5-1 to TRBJ2-1; D may be TRBD2 (5 bases). This CDR3 comprises 15 residues. V was cut by 0 bases and J by 6 bases, with 13 bases left in between. The germline CDR1 and CDR2 sequences are SGHRS and YFSETQ. CDR3 in amino acids: CASSLESLAVNEQFF. DNA of the CDR3: TGCGCCAGCAGCTTGGAAAGTCTAGCAGTCAATGAGCAGTTCTTC.

A single count supports this clone. The rearrangement uses TRBV23-1 and TRBJ2-6; TRBD1 aligns across 11 bases. TRBV23-1 is an ORF for which the function is uncertain. J lost 3 bases, V lost 5 bases, and 21 bases had no gene match. The CDR3 consists of 22 residues. CDR3: CASSFGQGATGGLADGANVLTF. DNA of the CDR3: TGCGCCAGCAGTTTCGGACAGGGGGCTACGGGTGGTCTCGCAGATGGGGCCAACGTCCTGACTTTC.

This chain connects TRBV9 to TRBJ1-1; D is perhaps TRBD1 (5 bases). Trimming removed 6 bases from V and 0 bases from J, with 15 bases in between. The CDR3 is 15 amino acids. Germline V CDR1 and CDR2: SGDLS, YYNGEE. CDR3 sequence: CASNRGEGLNTEAFF. CDR3 nucleotide sequence: TGTGCCAGCAATAGAGGGGAGGGGCTGAACACTGAAGCTTTCTTT.

V and J are TRBV3-1 (or the pseudogene TRBV3-2) and TRBJ2-2; D remains ambiguous. Germline CDR1 reads LGHDT; CDR2 reads YNNKEL (reference sequence). This CDR3 is 13 amino acids long. V lost 4 bases and J 6 bases, leaving 9 bases between the germline ends. CDR3 in DNA: TGTGCCAGCAGCCCTGTTAGGGCCGGGGAGCTGTTTTTT. As protein: CASSPVRAGELFF.

In this sample, this clone turned up a few times. Different DNA sequences within this sample yield the same CDR3. The genes are TRBV10-3 and TRBJ1-5; D gene uncertain. In germline, CDR1 is ENHRY, CDR2 SYGVKD. This CDR3 is built from 13 residues. The V and J ends lost 4 bases and 7 bases respectively, with 11 bases between them. The CDR3 DNA sequence: TGTGCCATCAGTGGAGGACCCCTCCAGCCCCAGCATTTT. Encoded protein: CAISGGPLQPQHF.

The chain has TRBV11-2 and TRBJ2-1, with 11 bases aligning to TRBD2. Looked up from germline, CDR1 is SGHAT and CDR2 is FQNNGV. This CDR3 spans 19 amino acids. J lost 0 bases, V lost 2 bases, and 9 bases had no gene match. The CDR3 reads CASSLSSGRTFFSYNEQFF. The CDR3 DNA is TGTGCCAGCAGCTTATCTAGCGGGAGGACTTTCTTCTCCTACAATGAGCAGTTCTTC.

The chain is built from TRBV12-5 and TRBJ2-3; D gene unclear. The germline V and J ends were trimmed by 5 bases and 4 bases, with 13 bases remaining between them. Per germline, CDR1 LGHNT and CDR2 FRNRAP. This CDR3 is 14 amino acids long. CDR3 sequence: CASGQGPRADTQYF. CDR3 coding DNA: TGTGCTAGTGGTCAAGGGCCAAGGGCAGATACGCAGTATTTT.

The chain's CDR3 is CASSSGQPPYYGYTF. The CDR3 DNA sequence: TGTGCCAGCAGTTCCGGCCAACCACCATACTATGGCTACACCTTC. V usage is TRBV6-5 and J usage is TRBJ1-2; D is undetermined. Trimming removed 4 bases at V and 3 bases at J, with 15 bases between. The CDR3 loop spans 15 amino acids. Germline V gene data show CDR1 as MNHEY and CDR2 as SVGAGI.

A few counts support this clone. The same CDR3 can be traced to other DNA sequences in this sample. This chain connects TRBV10-2 to TRBJ2-3; no firm D call. The CDR3 has 11 residues. V was clipped by 7 bases and J by 2 bases, with 4 bases between them. In germline, CDR1 is WSHSY, CDR2 SAAADI. The CDR3 is CASKDTDTQYF. DNA of the CDR3: TGCGCCAGCAAAGACACAGATACGCAGTATTTT.

The chain uses TRBV5-1 and TRBJ2-2, with 13 bases identical to TRBD2. The CDR3 sequence is 16 residues long. Germline CDR1 SGHRS, CDR2 YFSETQ. Germline trimming cut 4 bases from V and 6 bases from J; bases unmatched to any gene: 6. The CDR3 reads CASSIGLAGESGELFF. The CDR3 DNA is TGCGCCAGCAGCATAGGACTAGCGGGAGAGTCCGGGGAGCTGTTTTTT. Together with reference TRBV5-1 and TRBJ2-2, the CDR3 gives the full variable domain: KAGVTQTPRYLIKTRGQQVTLSCSPISGHRSVSWYQQTPGQGLQFLFEYFSETQRNKGNFPGRFSGRQFSNSRSEMNVSTLELGDSALYLCASSIGLAGESGELFFGEGSRLTVL.

The J gene is TRBJ1-3, the V gene TRBV28, with a possible D match to TRBD1 (5 bases). V was cut by 4 bases and J by 6 bases, with 13 bases left in between. CDR1 is MDHEN and CDR2 is SYDVKM in the germline V gene. The CDR3 extends over 14 amino acids. The CDR3 bases are TGTGCCAGCAGTTGGGGCAGAGGGAAAAACACCATATATTTT. It is translated as CASSWGRGKNTIYF.

On this clone: Within the sample, other DNA sequences also encode this same CDR3. V usage is TRBV10-2 and J usage is TRBJ2-3, with D possibly matching TRBD2 (5 bases). V was cut by 3 bases and J by 0 bases, with 10 bases left in between. This CDR3 contains 15 residues. The germline CDR1 and CDR2 sequences are WSHSY and SAAADI. The CDR3 reads CASSDLAVSTDTQYF. CDR3 in DNA: TGCGCCAGCAGTGATCTAGCAGTTAGCACAGATACGCAGTATTTT.

The rearrangement uses TRBV30 and TRBJ1-6, with D possibly matching TRBD1 (6 bases). There are 19 residues in the CDR3. The germline V and J ends were trimmed by 0 bases and 0 bases, with 18 bases remaining between them. Per the germline V gene, CDR1 is GTSNPN and CDR2 is SVGIG (reference sequence). As DNA, the CDR3 is TGTGCCTGGAGTGTAATCGTCTGGGGGGGCGGCTCCTATAATTCACCCCTCCACTTT. This sequence encodes CAWSVIVWGGGSYNSPLHF.